This TCR beta chain was obtained from a study of vaccination and CD4 T cells after COVID-19. Across the whole study: Each participant was administered two doses of a vaccine, which was either BNT162b2 or mRNA-1273.

About this clonotype: Its target is not known.

Treatment of the sample: roughly ten-day PBMC culture with coronavirus spike peptide pools or control peptides (ViraFEST assay). The unexposed donor provided CD4+ T cells, which were taken before the COVID-19 pandemic (2011-2018). Trimming pared 0 bases from V and 2 bases from J, leaving 7 bases between. Per the germline V gene, CDR1 is SGDLS and CDR2 is YYNGEE. The CDR3 is 14 amino acids. Sequenced with the Oncomine TCR Beta short-read assay was DNA taken from cultured CD4+ T cells. TCRdb reanalysed the PCR reads using MiXCR and keeps one entry per CDR3 protein. The sample records 7,000 or so distinct CDR3 sequences, 43% being singletons.

The sequencing sample was made of CD4+ T cells from blood, cultured in vitro. This chain uses TRBV9 with TRBJ2-3; D is unresolved. The TCR originated in a human donor in good health. The CDR3 region is CASSVVGDTDTQYF. The CDR3 nucleotides read TGTGCCAGCAGCGTAGTTGGGGACACAGATACGCAGTATTTT.